This T cell receptor beta chain was observed in a study of cytomegalovirus exposure and HLA in healthy donors. PCR used 60 Vbeta primers and 13 Jbeta primers. Method: immunoSEQ multiplex PCR; TCRdb's copy keeps in-frame clones and lacks some. The sample has around 120,000 clones; approximately 84% are singletons. This clone appeared a single time. This CDR3 is built from 15 residues. Germline V gene lookup returns CDR1 MNHEY and CDR2 SVGAGI. V was clipped by 5 bases and J by 8 bases; unmatched bases: 4. The sequencing sample was made of PBMCs. The sequence came from a boy younger than 10 in good health and CMV-seronegative. The genes are TRBV6-5 and TRBJ2-1; TRBD2 agrees at 15 bases. The CDR3 protein is CASSLRTSGGDEQFF. As DNA, the CDR3 is TGTGCCAGCAGTCTAAGGACTAGCGGGGGGGATGAGCAGTTCTTC.